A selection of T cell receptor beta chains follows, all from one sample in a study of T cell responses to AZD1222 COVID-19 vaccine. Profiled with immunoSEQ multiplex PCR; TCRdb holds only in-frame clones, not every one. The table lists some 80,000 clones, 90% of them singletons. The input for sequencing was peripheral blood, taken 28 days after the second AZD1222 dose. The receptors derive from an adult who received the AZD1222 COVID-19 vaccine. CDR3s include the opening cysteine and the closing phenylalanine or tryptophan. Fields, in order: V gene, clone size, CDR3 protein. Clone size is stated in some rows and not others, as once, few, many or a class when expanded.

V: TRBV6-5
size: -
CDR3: CASSSELRTQYF

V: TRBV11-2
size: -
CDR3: CASSPGNTEAFF

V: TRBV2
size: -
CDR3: CASSADRNTEAFF

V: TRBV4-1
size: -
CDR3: CASSQDWRGSPYEQYF

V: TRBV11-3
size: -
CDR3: CASSSAEREIRKQFF

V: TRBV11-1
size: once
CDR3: CASSPATAPGNTIYF

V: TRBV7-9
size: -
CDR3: CASSSRRTTLYEQYF

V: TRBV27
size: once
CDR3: CASRPGTDNEQFF

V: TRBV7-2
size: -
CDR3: CASSLVSGGIPGTDTQYF

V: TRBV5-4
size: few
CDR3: CASRAGGPGDTQYF

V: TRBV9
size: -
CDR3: CASSVLEASNTEAFF

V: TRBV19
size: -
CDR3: CASLLGEKLFF

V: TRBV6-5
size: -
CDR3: CASSYSSRTGRNEQYF

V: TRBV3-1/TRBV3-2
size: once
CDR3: CASSQVTDRPQGQYF

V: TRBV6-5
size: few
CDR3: CASSSRKTADYGYTF

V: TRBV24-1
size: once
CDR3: CATSDEGLALYNEQFF

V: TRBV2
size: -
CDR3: CASSAKLAGAYNEQFF

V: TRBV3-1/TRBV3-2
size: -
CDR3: CASSRGLAGTHEQYF

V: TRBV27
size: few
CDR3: CASSLLSSGISYEQYF

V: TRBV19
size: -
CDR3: CASSIDRTADQPQHF

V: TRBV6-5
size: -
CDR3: CASSSREISTDTQYF

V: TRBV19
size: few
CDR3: CASSIDQTGKLFF

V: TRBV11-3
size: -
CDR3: CASSLGRGFYEQYF

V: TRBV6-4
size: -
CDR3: CASSATSGSAQYF

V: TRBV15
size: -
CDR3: CATSRDLEGGESPLHF

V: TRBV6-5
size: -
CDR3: CASSDSGKTQGAFF

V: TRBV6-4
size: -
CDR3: CASSDSGRQNTGELFF

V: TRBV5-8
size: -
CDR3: CASSLDDRDDQPQHF

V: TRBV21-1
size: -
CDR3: CASTTNEAVDTTNEKLFF

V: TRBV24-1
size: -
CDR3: CATSDSSGSYEQFF

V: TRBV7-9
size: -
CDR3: CASSFRVGQGASGYTF

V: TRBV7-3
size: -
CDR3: CASSLTDGSKGYTF

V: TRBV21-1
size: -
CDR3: CASRKDMLRQSSYEQYF

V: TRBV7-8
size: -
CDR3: CASSLAAGELFF

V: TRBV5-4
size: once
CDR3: CASSLDGLDEKLFF

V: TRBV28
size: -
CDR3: CASSGSPNTEAFF